This T cell receptor beta chain was documented in a study of blood T cells in healthy people across ages. General study points: Age advanced and TCR beta diversity per million T cells fell, roughly linearly. When set beside aged donors, long-lived donors presented more naive CD4+ cells and higher diversity.

There are a few counts of this clonotype. The antigen is unknown. The V end lost 4 bases, the J end lost 1 base, and 16 bases lay between the germline ends. This CDR3 comprises 16 residues. The germline CDR1 and CDR2 sequences are MGHRA and YSYEKL. A second PCR, run for roughly 7 to 12 cycles, used a sample-barcoded 5' primer plus a J-beta primer mix. MiXCR was run by TCRdb on the 5' RACE reads, yielding one entry per CDR3 protein. Of around 820,000 distinct CDR3 sequences listed, approximately 25% were seen once; the top ten hold roughly 3.5%. The same specimen was also included in a second study, on T cells of mothers and their children.

This TCR was recovered from a boy aged 10-17 years in good health. The J gene is TRBJ2-5, the V gene TRBV4-1; D perhaps matches TRBD2 (6 bases). Sequencing input: blood. The CDR3 sequence is CASSPIVGGSQETQYF. For the CDR3, the DNA is TGCGCCAGCAGCCCCATCGTGGGAGGTTCCCAAGAGACCCAGTACTTC.